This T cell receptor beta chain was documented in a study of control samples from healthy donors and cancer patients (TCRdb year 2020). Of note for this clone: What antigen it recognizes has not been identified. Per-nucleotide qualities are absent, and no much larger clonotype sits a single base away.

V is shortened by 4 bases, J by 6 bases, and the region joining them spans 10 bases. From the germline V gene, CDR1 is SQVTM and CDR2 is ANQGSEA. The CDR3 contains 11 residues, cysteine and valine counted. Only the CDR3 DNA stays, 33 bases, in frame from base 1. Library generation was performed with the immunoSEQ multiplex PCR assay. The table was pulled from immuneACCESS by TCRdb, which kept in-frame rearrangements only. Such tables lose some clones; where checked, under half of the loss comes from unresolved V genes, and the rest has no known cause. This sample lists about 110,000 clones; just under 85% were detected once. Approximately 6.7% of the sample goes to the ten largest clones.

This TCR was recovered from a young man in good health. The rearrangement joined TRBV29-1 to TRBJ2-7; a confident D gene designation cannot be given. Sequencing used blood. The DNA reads TGCAGCGTTGTATCCCAAGGCGAGCAGTACGTC. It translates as CSVVSQGEQYV.